What follows are 31 T cell receptor beta chains derived from one specimen sequenced in a study of blood T cells in healthy people across ages. For the second PCR, which ran for about 7 to 12 cycles, a sample-barcoded 5' primer and a J-beta primer mix were used. MiXCR was run by TCRdb on the 5' RACE reads, yielding one entry per CDR3 protein. This table holds 650,000 to 950,000 distinct CDR3 sequences, around 42% found once. The specimen sequenced was blood. The receptors come from a man aged 55 to 70 in good health.

The rearrangement uses TRBV20-1 and TRBJ1-5; tentatively, D is TRBD1 (6 bases). V dropped 4 bases and J dropped 4 bases, with 11 bases sitting between them. This CDR3 region has 13 residues. Germline lookup yields CDR1 DFQATT and CDR2 SNEGSKA (reference sequence). The CDR3, as DNA: TGCAGTGCTAACAGGGAGGTAAATCAGCCCCAGCATTTT. Translated, it gives CSANREVNQPQHF.

The V gene is TRBV20-1, the J gene TRBJ1-6; possible D gene TRBD1, 6 bases. Trimming took off 1 base at V and 8 bases at J, with 21 bases between the two ends. The germline V gene has CDR1 DFQATT and CDR2 SNEGSKA (reference sequence). This CDR3 spans 17 amino acids. CDR3 loop: CSARAANRAPRDSPLHF. The CDR3 nucleotides are TGCAGTGCTAGAGCCGCGAACAGGGCCCCCAGGGATTCACCCCTCCACTTT.

In its sample, this clonotype was seen many times. This chain links TRBV10-3 with TRBJ2-7; tentatively, D is TRBD1 (6 bases). V gave up 5 bases and J gave up 0 bases, with 8 bases separating them. Germline CDR1 is ENHRY and CDR2 is SYGVKD. The CDR3 loop spans 13 amino acids. CDR3: CAISRDNSYEQYF. The CDR3 region has the DNA TGTGCCATCAGTCGGGACAACTCCTACGAGCAGTACTTC.

This clonotype was found many times. V is TRBV27 and J is TRBJ2-1, with TRBD1 matching over 9 bases. The CDR3 sequence is 15 residues long. CDR1 is MNHEY, CDR2 SMNVEV, per germline (reference sequence). V shed 6 bases, J shed 5 bases, and the junction held 8 bases outside the gene matches. CDR3: CASRILGQGHNEQFF. The CDR3 DNA reads TGTGCCAGCAGAATACTGGGACAGGGCCACAATGAGCAGTTCTTC.

The chain uses TRBV7-9 and TRBJ1-1; weak D call: TRBD1 (5 bases). V was cut by 8 bases and J by 10 bases, with 17 bases left in between. This CDR3 has 12 residues. Germline V CDR1 and CDR2: SEHNR, FQNEAQ (reference sequence). This CDR3 is CASGVEGPGAFF. The CDR3 DNA reads as TGTGCCAGCGGCGTAGAGGGACCGGGAGCTTTCTTT. The complete variable domain, with remaining parts taken from reference TRBV7-9 and TRBJ1-1, reads DTGVSQNPRHKITKRGQNVTFRCDPISEHNRLYWYRQTLGQGPEFLTYFQNEAQLEKSRLLSDRFSAERPKGSFSTLEIQRTEQGDSAMYLCASGVEGPGAFFGQGTRLTVV.

This sequence joins TRBV5-1 and TRBJ2-7; D remains unclear. Per germline, CDR1 SGHRS and CDR2 YFSETQ. The CDR3 is 13 residues long. With 3 bases removed from V and 5 bases from J, the gap between germline ends came to 12 bases. This CDR3 is CASSYDKVDEQYF. The DNA of the CDR3 is TGCGCCAGCAGCTATGACAAGGTCGACGAGCAGTACTTC.

V and J are TRBV11-1 and TRBJ2-7; D is unresolved. Germline loops: CDR1 SGHAT, CDR2 FQDESV (reference sequence). Trimming pared 4 bases from V and 2 bases from J, leaving 15 bases between. The CDR3 runs 15 residues. CDR3 nucleotides: TGTGCCAGCAGCTCTGTCGGAACGCTTCCCTACGAGCAGTACTTC. Protein: CASSSVGTLPYEQYF.

This clonotype has just a few counts. The chain recombines TRBV10-3 with TRBJ1-1; possible D gene TRBD1, 5 bases. Per germline, CDR1 ENHRY and CDR2 SYGVKD. Trimming took 2 bases from V and 3 from J, leaving 10 bases between them. The CDR3 has 14 residues. The CDR3 DNA reads TGTGCCATCAGTGAGACCAGCAGGGACACTGAAGCTTTCTTT. Its translation is CAISETSRDTEAFF.

This chain links TRBV18 with TRBJ2-4; D not certain. V shed 4 bases and J shed 13 bases, with 26 bases lying between them. Germline CDR1 KGHSH, CDR2 LQKENI. This CDR3 spans 16 amino acids. The CDR3: CASSREARQLSMGQYF. For the CDR3, the DNA is TGTGCCAGCTCACGGGAAGCAAGGCAGCTGAGCATGGGACAGTACTTC. Looking up the rest from reference TRBV18 and TRBJ2-4 gives the full variable domain: NAGVMQNPRHLVRRRGQEARLRCSPMKGHSHVYWYRQLPEEGLKFMVYLQKENIIDESGMPKERFSAEFPKEGPSILRIQQVVRGDSAAYFCASSREARQLSMGQYFGAGTRLSVL.

The genes are TRBV6-1 and TRBJ2-7; D not certain. This CDR3 is built from 14 residues. Looked up from germline, CDR1 is MNHNS and CDR2 is SASEGT. Between the trimmed V and J ends, which lost 6 bases and 0 bases, there was a span of 12 bases. The chain's CDR3 is CASSNGRSSYEQYF. CDR3 DNA sequence: TGTGCCAGCAGCAATGGGCGGAGCTCCTACGAGCAGTACTTC.

The chain joins TRBV27 to TRBJ1-1; 7 nucleotides line up with TRBD1. J was trimmed by 4 bases and V by 6 bases; bases with no gene match: 8. CDR1 and CDR2 from the germline V gene are MNHEY and SMNVEV (reference sequence). The CDR3 contains 14 residues. The CDR3, as DNA: TGTGCCAGCAGCCGAACAGGGGTTGTCACTGAAGCTTTCTTT. The encoded protein is CASSRTGVVTEAFF.

This clonotype was picked up a small number of times. The genes are TRBV6-5 and TRBJ1-4, with TRBD1 as a possible D gene (5 bases). The CDR3 has 14 amino acids. From germline, CDR1 is MNHEY and CDR2 SVGAGI. V was pared by 6 bases and J by 3 bases, with 11 bases between. Here the CDR3 DNA reads TGTGCCAGCAGGGCCTCGGGGGCTAATGAAAAACTGTTTTTT. It translates to CASRASGANEKLFF.

The rearrangement joins TRBV12-3 or TRBV12-4 to TRBJ2-4; the match to TRBD1 covers 8 bases. The CDR3 runs to 13 residues. V lost 6 bases, J lost 13 bases, and 11 bases stayed unmatched. CDR3 amino acids: CASRRQGSQQQYF. The CDR3 bases are TGTGCCAGCAGGAGACAGGGGAGCCAGCAGCAGTACTTC.

This clonotype is medium-sized within its sample. The rearrangement links TRBV4-1 to TRBJ2-5; D remains ambiguous. This CDR3 has 17 residues. The germline V and J ends were trimmed by 0 bases and 6 bases, with 20 bases remaining between them. In germline, CDR1 is MGHRA, CDR2 YSYEKL. The CDR3: CASSQDGGVRGLQTQYF. The CDR3 region has the DNA TGCGCCAGCAGCCAAGATGGCGGAGTACGTGGATTGCAGACCCAGTACTTC.

The gene calls are TRBV20-1 and TRBJ2-5, with 7 positions matching TRBD2. Germline CDR1 and CDR2: DFQATT and SNEGSKA (reference sequence). The CDR3 runs to 13 residues. Trimming took 2 bases from V and 5 from J; bases not matched to a gene: 5. The CDR3 nucleotides are TGCAGTGCTAGAAGAGTGGGGGGGGAGACCCAGTACTTC. It codes for CSARRVGGETQYF.

The genes are TRBV7-9 and TRBJ2-5; D tentatively fits TRBD1 or TRBD2 (5 bases each). Deletions cut 1 base from V and 11 bases from J, with 14 bases between. The CDR3 runs 13 residues. Germline V CDR1 and CDR2: SEHNR, FQNEAQ (reference sequence). DNA of the CDR3: TGTGCCAGCAGCTTAGTTCGAGGGGCTGAGCAGTACTTC. Amino acid sequence: CASSLVRGAEQYF. The full variable domain, rest sourced from reference TRBV7-9 and TRBJ2-5, is DTGVSQNPRHKITKRGQNVTFRCDPISEHNRLYWYRQTLGQGPEFLTYFQNEAQLEKSRLLSDRFSAERPKGSFSTLEIQRTEQGDSAMYLCASSLVRGAEQYFGPGTRLLVL.

The chain carries TRBV20-1 and TRBJ2-7, with D unclear. Trimming cost V 6 bases and J 0 bases, with 12 bases left between them. Looked up from germline, CDR1 is DFQATT and CDR2 is SNEGSKA (reference sequence). This CDR3 is 13 amino acids long. CDR3 DNA: TGCAGTGCGAGCAGCCCCTTCTCCTACGAGCAGTACTTC. Its translation is CSASSPFSYEQYF.

To note about this clonotype: The junction does not match germline at one end; this may be a read error. The chain recombines TRBV27 with TRBJ2-3, with 9 nucleotides matching TRBD2. The germline V gene encodes CDR1 MNHEY and CDR2 SMNVEV (reference sequence). The CDR3 has 14 residues. The CDR3 sequence is CASRTGTSKDTQYF. CDR3 nucleotide sequence: TGTGCCAGCAGAACCGGGACTAGCAAAGATACGCAGTATTTT.

The V gene is TRBV7-9, the J gene TRBJ2-3; the D is unclear. Germline loops: CDR1 SEHNR, CDR2 FQNEAQ (reference sequence). There are 14 residues in the CDR3. V was trimmed by 5 bases and J by 6 bases, leaving 15 bases between them. The CDR3 loop reads CASSRRALLDTQYF. The CDR3 DNA is TGTGCCAGCAGCCGACGAGCATTGTTGGATACGCAGTATTTT.

This clonotype is a singleton in its sample. A much larger clonotype is one base distant, so this may be a read error. The chain combines TRBV6-2 or TRBV6-3 with TRBJ2-1; TRBD1 is a possible D gene (6 bases). CDR1 and CDR2 from the germline V gene are MNHEY and SVGEGT. V lost 0 bases and J lost 9, with 12 bases in between. This CDR3 has 14 amino acids. The CDR3 DNA sequence: TGTGCCAGCAGTTACTCGATGGGGGCAGTTGAGCAGTTCTTC. It specifies CASSYSMGAVEQFF.

This clonotype was recorded many times. This chain uses TRBV29-1 with TRBJ2-5; 10 bases are shared with TRBD1. Germline V gives CDR1 SQVTM, CDR2 ANQGSEA. The ends lost 7 bases at V and 5 bases at J; junction bases unmatched: 1. The CDR3 extends over 11 amino acids. CDR3 sequence reads: CSADRGETQYF. The CDR3, as DNA: TGCAGCGCGGACAGGGGGGAGACCCAGTACTTC.

This clonotype was counted a few times. The V gene is TRBV11-1, the J gene TRBJ2-7; perhaps TRBD1 as D (5 bases). The CDR3 contains 11 residues. Germline lookup yields CDR1 SGHAT and CDR2 FQDESV (reference sequence). The V gene lost 8 bases and the J gene lost 3 bases, with 8 bases spanning the gap. In DNA, the CDR3 is TGTGCCAGCCTGGGGCGCTACGAGCAGTACTTC. This encodes CASLGRYEQYF.

This clonotype has just a few counts. This rearrangement joins TRBV3-1 to TRBJ1-6; 12 nucleotides agree with TRBD1. Trimming took 4 bases from V and 9 from J; bases not matched to a gene: 4. Germline V lookup: CDR1 LGHDT, CDR2 YNNKEL (reference sequence). CDR3 size: 15 residues. The CDR3 protein is CASSPRDRGRSPLHF. DNA for the CDR3: TGTGCCAGCAGCCCCCGGGACAGGGGGCGTTCACCCCTCCACTTT. Combining the CDR3 with reference TRBV3-1 and TRBJ1-6 gives the whole variable domain DTAVSQTPKYLVTQMGNDKSIKCEQNLGHDTMYWYKQDSKKFLKIMFSYNNKELIINETVPNRFSPKSPDKAHLNLHINSLELGDSAVYFCASSPRDRGRSPLHFGNGTRLTVT.

This sequence joins TRBV6-5 and TRBJ2-3; weak D call: TRBD1 (6 bases). This CDR3 spans 14 amino acids. The germline V gene has CDR1 MNHEY and CDR2 SVGAGI. The V end was cut by 1 base, the J end by 4 bases, with 9 bases between. The CDR3 loop reads CASSYLGAADTQYF. The CDR3 DNA reads as TGTGCCAGCAGTTACTTGGGGGCCGCAGATACGCAGTATTTT.

Concerning this clonotype: At one of its ends the junction is not consistent with the germline gene, which may arise from a read error. V is TRBV7-2 and J is TRBJ2-5; D might be TRBD2 (6 bases). The CDR3 is 14 amino acids. Per germline, CDR1 SGHTA and CDR2 FQGNSA. In nucleotides, the CDR3 is TGTGCCAGCAGCCTAGCGCTCCCGTCTGGGACCCAGTACTTC. Amino acid sequence: CASSLALPSGTQYF. Filled out from reference TRBV7-2 and TRBJ2-5, the complete variable domain reads GAGVSQSPSNKVTEKGKDVELRCDPISGHTALYWYRQSLGQGLEFLIYFQGNSAPDKSGLPSDRFSAERTGGSVSTLTIQRTQQEDSAVYLCASSLALPSGTQYFGPGTRLLVL.

This clonotype was detected ten times or more. The chain combines TRBV10-3 with TRBJ2-1, with D unclear. Per the germline V gene, CDR1 is ENHRY and CDR2 is SYGVKD. This CDR3 comprises 11 residues. Trimming removed 4 bases from V and 6 bases from J, with 4 bases in between. CDR3 sequence: CAISARNEQFF. The CDR3 nucleotides are TGTGCCATCAGTGCCCGCAATGAGCAGTTCTTC.

The CDR3 is CASSQDASGGAKTQYF. CDR3 coding DNA: TGCGCCAGCAGCCAAGACGCTAGCGGGGGGGCGAAGACCCAGTACTTC. V and J are TRBV4-3 and TRBJ2-5, with 12 bases lining up with TRBD2. Germline V gene data show CDR1 as LGHNA and CDR2 as YSLEER. The CDR3 is 16 amino acids. V gave up 0 bases and J gave up 6 bases; unmatched junction bases: 5.

This clonotype was observed a handful of times. This rearrangement joins TRBV5-5 to TRBJ1-4; D is ambiguous. This CDR3 is built from 14 residues. V was trimmed by 4 bases and J by 6 bases, leaving 13 bases between them. The germline CDR1 and CDR2 sequences are SGHKS and YYEKEE (reference sequence). CDR3 residues: CASSPFNGDEKLFF. CDR3 in DNA: TGTGCCAGCAGCCCCTTCAACGGAGATGAAAAACTGTTTTTT.

The chain couples TRBV5-8 to TRBJ2-5, with D perhaps being TRBD1 or TRBD2 (5 bases each). Looked up from germline, CDR1 is SGHTS and CDR2 is YDEGEE. The CDR3 contains 16 residues. Trimming stripped 0 bases from V and 1 base from J, with 13 bases between. This CDR3 reads CASSLVQGRSQETQYF. CDR3 bases: TGTGCCAGCAGCTTGGTTCAGGGACGTAGCCAAGAGACCCAGTACTTC.

V is TRBV9 and J is TRBJ2-5; no firm D call. The DNA end lines up better with TRBJ2-7; the J call may be wrong. The V gene's germline CDR1 is SGDLS and CDR2 YYNGEE. The CDR3 contains 17 residues. The CDR3, as DNA: TGTGCCAGCAGCGCCCTTCCGGGCGCCAGGTCCCCCTACGAGCAGTACTTC. It specifies CASSALPGARSPYEQYF.

Worth noting for this clonotype: A clone one base away is much larger, so this may be a read error. V and J are TRBV29-1 and TRBJ2-3; a weak D match, TRBD2 (6 bases). V lost 8 bases and J 6 bases, leaving 21 bases between the germline ends. Germline lookup yields CDR1 SQVTM and CDR2 ANQGSEA. The CDR3 has 14 residues. The CDR3 sequence is CSSQRAVQVDTQYF. The CDR3 nucleotides read TGCAGCTCCCAGCGGGCGGTTCAAGTGGATACGCAGTATTTT.